Sequencing of this T cell receptor beta chain was carried out in a study of blood T cells in healthy people across ages. V was trimmed by 6 bases and J by 2 bases, leaving 13 bases between them. In germline, CDR1 is MDHEN, CDR2 SYDVKM. The CDR3 has 14 residues. It was with a sample-barcoded 5' primer and a J-beta primer mix that a second PCR of roughly 6 to 12 cycles was run. Every single cDNA molecule received a tag from a template-switch adaptor with 12 random nucleotides. TCRdb passed the 5' RACE reads through MiXCR, listing each CDR3 protein once. Of 1.5 million to 2 million distinct CDR3 sequences listed, approximately 39% are singletons.

The rearrangement links TRBV28 to TRBJ2-5; a possible D gene is TRBD1 (5 bases). This TCR came from a human donor in good health. Sequenced: blood. This chain's CDR3 is CASRPQGLQETQYF. The DNA of the CDR3 is TGTGCCAGCAGACCCCAGGGTCTACAAGAGACCCAGTACTTC.